This is a list of T cell receptor beta chains from one sample in a study of blood T cell repertoires in COVID-19. Profiling relied on immunoSEQ multiplex PCR, and the TCRdb table lists in-frame clones only, not all of them. The table lists 150,000 or so clones, 87% of them singletons, with approximately 6.5% in the top ten. Specimen: peripheral blood. All receptors come from a man at least 80 years old with acute or convalescent COVID-19. CDR3s include the opening cysteine and the closing phenylalanine or tryptophan.

v_gene: TRBV6-5
len: 14
j_gene: TRBJ2-3
CDR3aa: CASSSSLSADTQYF

v_gene: TRBV9
len: 15
j_gene: TRBJ2-6
CDR3aa: CASSVASSGANVLTF

v_gene: TRBV5-4
len: 16
j_gene: TRBJ2-1
CDR3aa: CASSLGGLAGENEQFF

v_gene: TRBV3-1/TRBV3-2
len: 15
j_gene: TRBJ2-1
CDR3aa: CASSQDSGGPGEQFF

v_gene: TRBV4-2
len: 14
j_gene: TRBJ2-7
CDR3aa: CASSQLEQNYEQYF

v_gene: TRBV19
len: 13
j_gene: TRBJ1-2
CDR3aa: CASRVQGRYGYTF

v_gene: TRBV6-1
len: 14
j_gene: TRBJ1-5
CDR3aa: CASSEQGFHQPQHF

v_gene: TRBV6-5
len: 13
j_gene: TRBJ1-2
CDR3aa: CASSYSTGDGYTF

v_gene: TRBV3-1/TRBV3-2
len: 15
j_gene: TRBJ1-2
CDR3aa: CASSHEAGQGSGYTF

v_gene: TRBV9
len: 15
j_gene: TRBJ1-2
CDR3aa: CASSPARSDRLGYTF

v_gene: TRBV27
len: 16
j_gene: TRBJ2-2
CDR3aa: CASSFKGLMNTGELFF

v_gene: TRBV4-1
len: 17
j_gene: TRBJ2-7
CDR3aa: CASSPRLPGQGIYEQYF

v_gene: TRBV6-5
len: 14
j_gene: TRBJ2-5
CDR3aa: CASTKPGREETQYF

v_gene: TRBV6-5
len: 15
j_gene: TRBJ1-3
CDR3aa: CASSNRAVSGNTIYF

v_gene: TRBV6-5
len: 11
j_gene: TRBJ2-3
CDR3aa: CASRFIDTQYF

v_gene: TRBV9
len: 14
j_gene: TRBJ2-7
CDR3aa: CASSVGLAGEEQYF

v_gene: TRBV6-1
len: 14
j_gene: TRBJ2-7
CDR3aa: CASSEIPGDYEQYF

v_gene: TRBV27
len: 13
j_gene: TRBJ2-1
CDR3aa: CASAGGSNNEQFF

v_gene: TRBV7-9
len: 13
j_gene: TRBJ2-7
CDR3aa: CASSAYGGSEQYF

v_gene: TRBV7-9
len: 12
j_gene: TRBJ1-2
CDR3aa: CASSPVEGGYTF

v_gene: TRBV5-1
len: 16
j_gene: TRBJ2-2
CDR3aa: CASSPSLGISTGELFF

v_gene: TRBV11-2
len: 15
j_gene: TRBJ2-2
CDR3aa: CASSPINSNTGELFF

v_gene: TRBV5-5
len: 15
j_gene: TRBJ2-7
CDR3aa: CASSRNIAGSYEQYF

v_gene: TRBV5-4
len: 15
j_gene: TRBJ2-1
CDR3aa: CASSVNRGLYNEQFF

v_gene: TRBV5-4
len: 18
j_gene: TRBJ2-3
CDR3aa: CASSVTRLAGGSTDTQYF

v_gene: TRBV27
len: 15
j_gene: TRBJ2-1
CDR3aa: CASHSGGQINNEQFF

v_gene: TRBV7-2
len: 15
j_gene: TRBJ1-2
CDR3aa: CASSLEPAGRGGYTF

v_gene: TRBV28
len: 17
j_gene: TRBJ1-1
CDR3aa: CASSPSLIGGLSAEAFF

v_gene: TRBV19
len: 16
j_gene: TRBJ2-2
CDR3aa: CASSSLGLGATGELFF

v_gene: TRBV5-4
len: 14
j_gene: TRBJ2-7
CDR3aa: CASSLAASPYEQYF

v_gene: TRBV7-3
len: 14
j_gene: TRBJ2-7
CDR3aa: CASSRQGETYEQYF

v_gene: TRBV7-3
len: 17
j_gene: TRBJ2-1
CDR3aa: CASSPIGGTGSYNEQFF